Below are 12 T cell receptor beta chains sequenced from a single sample in a study of cytomegalovirus exposure and HLA in healthy donors. Researchers ran the PCR with 60 Vbeta and 13 Jbeta primers. Only in-frame clones appear in the TCRdb table, and some are missing; sequencing was by immunoSEQ multiplex PCR. The sample has 95,000 to 150,000 clones; about 70% are singletons. Source material: PBMCs. The receptors were gathered from a woman aged 40 to 50 in good health and CMV-seronegative.

As to this clone: This specimen includes other DNA sequences encoding the same CDR3. CDR3 residues: CAEQTANYGYTF. Written as DNA, the CDR3 is TGTGCCGAACAAACCGCTAACTATGGCTACACCTTC. The rearrangement links TRBV28 to TRBJ1-2; the D is unclear. Germline CDR1 and CDR2: MDHEN and SYDVKM. V gave up 11 bases and J gave up 0 bases, with 10 bases separating them. CDR3 length: 12 amino acids.

This rearrangement joins TRBV27 to TRBJ2-5, with TRBD2 identical over 10 bases. The closer fit of TRBJ2-7 to the DNA end suggests the J call may be wrong. Germline loops: CDR1 MNHEY, CDR2 SMNVEV (reference sequence). The CDR3 totals 14 residues. The CDR3 DNA sequence: TGTGCCAGCAGTTGGCAGCGGGAGGGCTACGAGCAGTACTTC. It translates to CASSWQREGYEQYF.

The CDR3 DNA reads as TGTGCCAGCAGGGGGGCCGGGAATTCACCCCTCCACTTT. Translated, it gives CASRGAGNSPLHF. The V gene is TRBV6-4, the J gene TRBJ1-6, with D tentatively TRBD1 (6 bases). This CDR3 is 13 amino acids long. CDR1 MRHNA and CDR2 SNTAGT come from the germline V gene. The V and J ends lost 6 bases and 7 bases respectively, with 10 bases between them.

The chain links TRBV7-9 to TRBJ1-4; D remains ambiguous. V dropped 3 bases and J dropped 8 bases, with 4 bases sitting between them. This CDR3 spans 11 amino acids. The germline V gene encodes CDR1 SEHNR and CDR2 FQNEAQ (reference sequence). This CDR3 reads CASSFYEKLFF. In DNA form, the CDR3 reads TGTGCCAGCAGCTTCTACGAAAAACTGTTTTTT.

This clone was recorded once. The chain links TRBV6-1 to TRBJ1-2; 7 positions match TRBD1. Germline V gives CDR1 MNHNS, CDR2 SASEGT. CDR3 length: 15 amino acids. Trimming took 1 base from V and 3 from J; bases not matched to a gene: 5. This chain's CDR3 is CASSEVSGGDYGYTF. DNA of the CDR3: TGTGCCAGCAGTGAAGTCTCAGGGGGTGACTATGGCTACACCTTC.

This chain connects TRBV6-5 to TRBJ2-7, with 9 bases aligning to TRBD1. CDR1 and CDR2 (germline): MNHEY, SVGAGI. The CDR3 spans 14 residues. J lost 2 bases, V lost 5 bases, and 4 bases had no gene match. The CDR3 DNA sequence: TGTGCCAGCAGTCGGGACAGGGCCACCTACGAGCAGTACTTC. Encoded protein: CASSRDRATYEQYF.

V gene TRBV4-3 combines with J gene TRBJ1-1; D possibly corresponds to TRBD1 (5 bases). CDR3 length: 15 residues. Germline CDR1 and CDR2: LGHNA and YSLEER. V gave up 4 bases and J gave up 3 bases, with 15 bases separating them. The CDR3 protein is CASSRVLGGYTEAFF. In DNA form, the CDR3 reads TGCGCCAGCAGCCGCGTCCTGGGGGGGTACACTGAAGCTTTCTTT.

This sequence joins TRBV14 and TRBJ1-6, with 8 bases identical to TRBD1. Germline assignment: CDR1 SGHDN and CDR2 FVKESK. The CDR3 sequence is 15 residues long. After removal of 0 bases from V and 8 bases from J, the junction contained 3 bases not matched to a gene. The CDR3 region has the DNA TGTGCCAGCAGCCAAGACCCGACAGGGGATTCACCCCTCCACTTT. This encodes CASSQDPTGDSPLHF. The full variable domain, rest sourced from reference TRBV14 and TRBJ1-6, is EAGVTQFPSHSVIEKGQTVTLRCDPISGHDNLYWYRRVMGKEIKFLLHFVKESKQDESGMPNNRFLAERTGGTYSTLKVQPAELEDSGVYFCASSQDPTGDSPLHFGNGTRLTVT.

This clone was counted once. The V gene is TRBV18, the J gene TRBJ2-3; D is ambiguous. CDR3 length equals 15 residues. V lost 1 base to trimming and J lost 3 bases, with 11 bases between them. Germline V gene data show CDR1 as KGHSH and CDR2 as LQKENI. The CDR3 DNA follows: TGTGCCAGCTCACCACGGTCTATCCCAACAGATACGCAGTATTTT. It specifies CASSPRSIPTDTQYF.

V and J are TRBV28 and TRBJ1-1; the match to TRBD1 covers 10 bases. The germline gives CDR1 MDHEN, CDR2 SYDVKM. J lost 8 bases, V lost 5 bases, and 8 bases had no gene match. The CDR3 runs 14 residues. DNA of the CDR3: TGTGCCAGCAGTCGGGACAGGGGAGTTTCCGAAGCTTTCTTT. Its protein is CASSRDRGVSEAFF.

V usage is TRBV23-1 and J usage is TRBJ2-3; unclear D gene. TRBV23-1 is reported as an ORF; its role is uncertain. V was cut by 2 bases and J by 6 bases, with 12 bases left in between. This CDR3 region has 14 residues. The CDR3 sequence: CASSQTRMGDTQYF. For the CDR3, the DNA is TGCGCCAGCAGTCAAACTCGAATGGGCGATACGCAGTATTTT.

This clone was recorded a few times. This chain links TRBV7-7 with TRBJ2-1, with TRBD1 as a possible D gene (6 bases). Trimming took 2 bases from V and 3 from J, leaving 11 bases between them. CDR3 length: 15 amino acids. CDR1 and CDR2 (germline): SSHAT, FNYEAQ (reference sequence). The CDR3 spells CASSLQQGSYNEQFF. CDR3 nucleotides: TGTGCCAGCAGCTTACAGCAGGGGAGCTACAATGAGCAGTTCTTC.